The following is a TCR beta chain sequence with its context. Sequencing was performed with immunoSEQ multiplex PCR; in TCRdb, only in-frame clones are kept and a portion is missing. The table has tens of thousands of clones, 80% seen once. The sample is drawn from a study of blood T cell repertoires in COVID-19. Unmatched junction bases numbered 8, after V lost 5 bases and J lost 10 bases. The germline gives CDR1 LNHDA, CDR2 SQIVND (reference sequence). This CDR3 region has 13 residues. The chain recombines TRBV19 with TRBJ2-1, with TRBD2 matching 7 bases. Sequences were obtained from peripheral blood. The TCR comes from an elderly woman with acute or convalescent COVID-19. In nucleotides, the CDR3 is TGTGCCAGTAGTGGGACTACCATGGTAGAGCAGTTCTTC. Its protein is CASSGTTMVEQFF.